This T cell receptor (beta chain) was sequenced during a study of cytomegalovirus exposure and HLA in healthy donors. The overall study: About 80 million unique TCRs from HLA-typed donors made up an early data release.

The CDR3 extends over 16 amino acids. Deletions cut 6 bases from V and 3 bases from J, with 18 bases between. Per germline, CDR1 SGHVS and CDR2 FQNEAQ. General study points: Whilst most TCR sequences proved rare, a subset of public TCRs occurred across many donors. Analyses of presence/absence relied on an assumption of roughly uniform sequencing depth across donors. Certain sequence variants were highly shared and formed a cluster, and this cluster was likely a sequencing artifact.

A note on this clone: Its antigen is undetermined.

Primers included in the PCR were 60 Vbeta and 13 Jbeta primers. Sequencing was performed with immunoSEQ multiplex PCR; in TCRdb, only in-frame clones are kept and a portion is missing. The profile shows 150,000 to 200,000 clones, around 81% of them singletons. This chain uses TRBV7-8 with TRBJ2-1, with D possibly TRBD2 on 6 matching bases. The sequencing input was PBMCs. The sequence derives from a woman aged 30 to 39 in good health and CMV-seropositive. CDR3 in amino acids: CASSHSRGKGYNEQFF. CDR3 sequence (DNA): TGTGCCAGCAGTCACTCCCGCGGGAAGGGCTACAATGAGCAGTTCTTC.